This TCR beta chain was obtained from a study of blood T cell repertoires in COVID-19. One Seattle source followed patients from active infection through their disease course. In the original analysis: Cell counts per sample came from amplifying reference gene primers. TCRdb's table, derived via immunoSEQ multiplex PCR, lists solely in-frame clones and lacks some. V, J and clone size were drawn from that table, and D and trimming were deduced from the DNA. The sample has roughly 220,000 clones, 86% seen once; the top ten hold more than 8.5%. The V and J ends lost 2 bases and 4 bases, in that order; junction bases with no gene match: 7. There are 16 residues in the CDR3. Per germline, CDR1 LNHNV and CDR2 YYDKDF (reference sequence).

This TCR derives from a woman in her forties or fifties with COVID-19, enrolled during active disease. The sequenced material came from peripheral blood. The chain has TRBV15 and TRBJ1-1; TRBD1 matches 10 bases. The CDR3 loop reads CATSRTRTGGGTEAFF. The DNA for the CDR3 is TGTGCCACCAGCAGAACCCGGACAGGGGGTGGCACTGAAGCTTTCTTT.